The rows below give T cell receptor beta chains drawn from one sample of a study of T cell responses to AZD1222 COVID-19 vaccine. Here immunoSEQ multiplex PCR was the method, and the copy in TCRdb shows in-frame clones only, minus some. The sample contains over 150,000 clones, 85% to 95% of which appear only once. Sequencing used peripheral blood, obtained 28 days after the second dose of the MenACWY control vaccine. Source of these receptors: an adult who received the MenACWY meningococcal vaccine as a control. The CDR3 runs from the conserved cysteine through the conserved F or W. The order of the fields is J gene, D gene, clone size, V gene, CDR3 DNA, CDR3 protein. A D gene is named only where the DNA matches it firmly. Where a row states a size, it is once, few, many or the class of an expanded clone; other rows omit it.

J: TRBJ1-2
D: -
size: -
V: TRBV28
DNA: TGTGCCAGCAGTTTACTCCGGACGGGCTATGGCTACACCTTC
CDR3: CASSLLRTGYGYTF

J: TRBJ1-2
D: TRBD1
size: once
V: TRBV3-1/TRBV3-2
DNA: TGTGCCAGCAGTTGGACAGGGCCTAGTGGCTACACCTTC
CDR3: CASSWTGPSGYTF

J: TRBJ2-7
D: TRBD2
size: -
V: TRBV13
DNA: TGTGCCAGCAGCCTGTATGGGGCGGGGACTACCTACGAGCAGTACTTC
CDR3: CASSLYGAGTTYEQYF

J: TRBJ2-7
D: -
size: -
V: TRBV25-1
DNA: TGTGCCAGCAGTGAAACCCTTCACAGGCCAGGGAAACTAGACGAGCAGTACTTC
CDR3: CASSETLHRPGKLDEQYF

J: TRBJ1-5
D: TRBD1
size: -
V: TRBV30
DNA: TGTGCCTGGGCCCGACAGGGAAGAATTCAGCCCCAGCATTTT
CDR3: CAWARQGRIQPQHF

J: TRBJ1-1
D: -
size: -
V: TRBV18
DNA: TGTGCCAGCTCGCCCGATTACTGGTCCGCTGAAGCTTTCTTT
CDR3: CASSPDYWSAEAFF

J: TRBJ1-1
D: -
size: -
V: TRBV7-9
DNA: TGTGCCAGCAGCTTAGGGTCTTTATGGGACACTGAAGCTTTCTTT
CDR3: CASSLGSLWDTEAFF

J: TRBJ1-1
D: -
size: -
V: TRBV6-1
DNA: TGTGCCAGCAGTGACCCCGGGACCTTGAACACTGAAGCTTTCTTT
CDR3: CASSDPGTLNTEAFF

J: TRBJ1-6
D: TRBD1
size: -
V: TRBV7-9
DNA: TGTGCCAGCACTCACCCGGACAGGGGGTCACCCCTCCACTTT
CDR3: CASTHPDRGSPLHF

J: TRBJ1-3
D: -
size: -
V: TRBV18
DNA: TGTGCCAGCTCAAAACTGCACGATTCTGGAAACACCATATATTTT
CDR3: CASSKLHDSGNTIYF

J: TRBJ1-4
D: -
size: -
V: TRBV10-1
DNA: TGCGCCAGCAGTGAGAACAGAGGGGAAAAACTGTTTTTT
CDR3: CASSENRGEKLFF

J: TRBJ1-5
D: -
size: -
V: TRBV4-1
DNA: TGCGCCAGCAGCCAAGATGTCATTAGCAATCAGCCCCAGCATTTT
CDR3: CASSQDVISNQPQHF

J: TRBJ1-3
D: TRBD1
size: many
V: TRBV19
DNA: TGTGCCAGTAGTGTCCGGACAGGGGGGGGAAACACCATATATTTT
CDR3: CASSVRTGGGNTIYF

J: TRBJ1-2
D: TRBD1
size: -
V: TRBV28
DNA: TGTGCCAGCAGTTTAATGGGACAGGGGAATTATGGCTACACCTTC
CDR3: CASSLMGQGNYGYTF

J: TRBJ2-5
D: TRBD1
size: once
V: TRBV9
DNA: TGTGCCAGCAGCGCCGAGGCGAGACAGGGCAACCCCGCGACCCAGTACTTC
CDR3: CASSAEARQGNPATQYF

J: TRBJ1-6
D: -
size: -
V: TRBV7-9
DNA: TGTGCCAGCAGCTCCGGCGCGGGTTTCTATAATTCACCCCTCCACTTT
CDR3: CASSSGAGFYNSPLHF

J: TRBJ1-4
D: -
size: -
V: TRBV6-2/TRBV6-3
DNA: TGTGCCAGCAGTTGGGGACCGACAACTAATGAAAAACTGTTTTTT
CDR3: CASSWGPTTNEKLFF

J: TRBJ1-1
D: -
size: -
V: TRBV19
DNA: TGTGCCAGTAAGCTCGCCGGTTATGAAGCTTTCTTT
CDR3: CASKLAGYEAFF

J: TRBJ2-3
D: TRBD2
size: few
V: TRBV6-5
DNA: TGTGCCAGCAGTTGGACTAGCGGGGGGGCCAATACGCAGTATTTT
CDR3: CASSWTSGGANTQYF

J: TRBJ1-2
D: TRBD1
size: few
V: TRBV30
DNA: TGTGCCTGTAACTCCTGGGGGACAGGGGCTAGCAACTATGGCTACACCTTC
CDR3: CACNSWGTGASNYGYTF

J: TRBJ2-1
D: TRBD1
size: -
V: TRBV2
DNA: TGTGCCAGCAGTGAAGAAGACAGGGGTGAGCAGTTCTTC
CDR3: CASSEEDRGEQFF

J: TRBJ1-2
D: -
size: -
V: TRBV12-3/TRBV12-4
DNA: TGTGCCAGCTCGCGGGGACTAACAGGCGGCTACACCTTC
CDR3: CASSRGLTGGYTF

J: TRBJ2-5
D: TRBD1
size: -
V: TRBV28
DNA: TGTGCCAGCTCCGTGGGCAGGGGGCATGGGGAGACCCAGTACTTC
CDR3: CASSVGRGHGETQYF

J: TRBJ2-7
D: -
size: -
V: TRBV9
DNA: TGTGCCAGCAGCCCACATGGGGGGGCGGGATCCTACGAGCAGTACTTC
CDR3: CASSPHGGAGSYEQYF

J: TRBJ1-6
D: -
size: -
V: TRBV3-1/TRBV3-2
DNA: TGTGCCAGCAGCCCCTCGGGGCAGGTTATAGGCTCACCCCTCCACTTT
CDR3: CASSPSGQVIGSPLHF

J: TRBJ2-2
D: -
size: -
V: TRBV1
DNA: TGCACCAGCAGCCAAGATCATTACCTAGCGGGGGGGCCGTACGGGGAGCTGTTTTTT
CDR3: CTSSQDHYLAGGPYGELFF

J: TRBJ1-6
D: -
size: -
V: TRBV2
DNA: TGTGCCAGCGGTGGCGGGGTTGATTCACCCCTCCACTTT
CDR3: CASGGGVDSPLHF

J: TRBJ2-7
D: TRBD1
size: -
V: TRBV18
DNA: TGTGCCAGCTCGCGACAGGGATCCCACGAGCAGTACTTC
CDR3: CASSRQGSHEQYF

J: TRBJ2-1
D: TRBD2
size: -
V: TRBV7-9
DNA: TGTGCCAGCAGCTTAAGGACTAGCGGGGGGGCCAATGAGCAGTTCTTC
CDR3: CASSLRTSGGANEQFF

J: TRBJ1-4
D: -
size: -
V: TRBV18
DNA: TGTGCCAGCTCACGATCGAGGTCTGAAAAACTGTTTTTT
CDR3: CASSRSRSEKLFF

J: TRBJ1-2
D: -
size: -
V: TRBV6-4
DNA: TGTGCCAGCAGCTGGGCCAACTATGGCTACACCTTC
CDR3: CASSWANYGYTF

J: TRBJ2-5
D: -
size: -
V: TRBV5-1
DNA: TGCGCCAGCAGCCCTGGTGGGGGCCCACGAATGGAGACCCAGTACTTC
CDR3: CASSPGGGPRMETQYF

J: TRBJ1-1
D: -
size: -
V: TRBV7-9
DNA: TGTGCCAGCAGCCTGACAGTGATGAACACTGAAGCTTTCTTT
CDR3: CASSLTVMNTEAFF

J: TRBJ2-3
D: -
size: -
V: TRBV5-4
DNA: TGTGCCAGCAGCTCCGCAAGACCGTTCACAGATACGCAGTATTTT
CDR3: CASSSARPFTDTQYF

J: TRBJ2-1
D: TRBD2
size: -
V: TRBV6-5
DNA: TGTGCCAGCAGTTACGGGGGGGATGCCTACAATGAGCAGTTCTTC
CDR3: CASSYGGDAYNEQFF

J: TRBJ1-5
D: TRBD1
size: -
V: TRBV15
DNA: TGTGCCACCAGCCGGGACAGGGGACATCAGCCCCAGCATTTT
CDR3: CATSRDRGHQPQHF

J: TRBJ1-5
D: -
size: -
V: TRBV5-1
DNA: TGCGCCAGCAGCTTGGGGGGCGGCAATCAGCCCCAGCATTTT
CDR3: CASSLGGGNQPQHF

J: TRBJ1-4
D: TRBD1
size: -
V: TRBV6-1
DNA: TGTGCCAGCAAGAAGGGACAGGGCCCTAATGAAAAACTGTTTTTT
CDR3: CASKKGQGPNEKLFF

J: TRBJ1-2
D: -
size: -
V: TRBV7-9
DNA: TGTGCCAGCAGCCCCGGGGCCGACCGCTATGGCTACACCTTC
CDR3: CASSPGADRYGYTF

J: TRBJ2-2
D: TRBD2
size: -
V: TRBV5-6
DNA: TGTGCCAGCAGCCTGTTGACTAGCGATGCCGGGGAGCTGTTTTTT
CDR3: CASSLLTSDAGELFF

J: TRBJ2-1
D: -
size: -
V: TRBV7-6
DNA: TGTGCCAGCAGCTTAGGGCGTCTTGTTACCAAAAATGAGCAGTTCTTC
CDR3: CASSLGRLVTKNEQFF

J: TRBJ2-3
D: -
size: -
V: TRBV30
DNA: TGTGCCTGGACCCAACGGGGTACGCAGTATTTT
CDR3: CAWTQRGTQYF

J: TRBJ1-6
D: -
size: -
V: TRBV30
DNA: TGTGCCTGGAGCGAGACAGCCTTTAATTCACCCCTCCACTTT
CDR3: CAWSETAFNSPLHF

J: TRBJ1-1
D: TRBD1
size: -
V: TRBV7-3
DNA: TGTGCCAGCAGCTTAAAGGCCCGGGACAGGGGTGAAGCTTTCTTT
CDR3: CASSLKARDRGEAFF

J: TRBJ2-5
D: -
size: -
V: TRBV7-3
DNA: TGTGCCAGCAGCCAACAGGGAAAGGAGACCCAGTACTTC
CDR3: CASSQQGKETQYF

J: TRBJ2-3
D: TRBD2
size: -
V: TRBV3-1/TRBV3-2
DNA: TGTGCCAGCATGCTGAAACGACTAGCGGGGGTAGGAGGAGATACGCAGTATTTT
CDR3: CASMLKRLAGVGGDTQYF

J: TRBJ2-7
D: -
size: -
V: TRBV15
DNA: TGTGCCACCAGCAGAGATCGCTACGAGCAGTACTTC
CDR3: CATSRDRYEQYF

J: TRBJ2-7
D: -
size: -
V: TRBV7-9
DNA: TGTGCCAGCACCAACACCGGGGTCTCCTACGAGCAGTACTTC
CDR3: CASTNTGVSYEQYF

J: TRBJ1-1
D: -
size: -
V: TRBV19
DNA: TGTGCCGGTAGGTTAGTAGGGCACACTGAAGCTTTCTTT
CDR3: CAGRLVGHTEAFF

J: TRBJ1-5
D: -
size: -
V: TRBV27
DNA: TGTGCCAGCAGTGCGGCAGGGAGGCAGCCCCAGCATTTT
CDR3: CASSAAGRQPQHF

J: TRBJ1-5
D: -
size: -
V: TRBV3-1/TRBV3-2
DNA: TGTGCCAGCGGGGGACGGCAGGGGAATATCTTAGGCGTGGGGAATCAGCCCCAGCATTTT
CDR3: CASGGRQGNILGVGNQPQHF

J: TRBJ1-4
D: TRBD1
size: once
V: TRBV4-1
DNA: TGCGCCAGCAGCCCAGGGACAGGGAATGAAAAACTGTTTTTT
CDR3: CASSPGTGNEKLFF